This T cell receptor beta chain was retrieved from a study of OX40 agonist ivuxolimab in advanced cancers. Study results and limitations: In the 0.1-3.0 mg/kg groups, partial responders showed among the lowest expansion.

The repertoire was sequenced with immunoSEQ multiplex PCR; TCRdb's copy has only in-frame clones and lacks some. The table lists roughly 50,000 clones, roughly 90% of them singletons. The CDR3 length is 13 residues. The trim removed 3 bases at V and 3 bases at J, leaving 2 bases unmatched. In germline, CDR1 is KGHSH, CDR2 LQKENI. On this clone: The antigen is unknown.

The chain recombines TRBV18 with TRBJ2-7; TRBD1 agrees at 7 bases. The sample in question was CD4+ or CD8+ T cells sorted from blood, obtained in a trial of the OX40 agonist ivuxolimab. The sequence was collected from an adult with an advanced solid tumor such as melanoma, head and neck, liver or kidney cancer. The CDR3 nucleotides are TGTGCCAGCTCACCCCAGGGGGACTACGAGCAGTACTTC. It specifies CASSPQGDYEQYF. The full variable domain, completed using reference TRBV18 and TRBJ2-7, is NAGVMQNPRHLVRRRGQEARLRCSPMKGHSHVYWYRQLPEEGLKFMVYLQKENIIDESGMPKERFSAEFPKEGPSILRIQQVVRGDSAAYFCASSPQGDYEQYFGPGTRLTVT.